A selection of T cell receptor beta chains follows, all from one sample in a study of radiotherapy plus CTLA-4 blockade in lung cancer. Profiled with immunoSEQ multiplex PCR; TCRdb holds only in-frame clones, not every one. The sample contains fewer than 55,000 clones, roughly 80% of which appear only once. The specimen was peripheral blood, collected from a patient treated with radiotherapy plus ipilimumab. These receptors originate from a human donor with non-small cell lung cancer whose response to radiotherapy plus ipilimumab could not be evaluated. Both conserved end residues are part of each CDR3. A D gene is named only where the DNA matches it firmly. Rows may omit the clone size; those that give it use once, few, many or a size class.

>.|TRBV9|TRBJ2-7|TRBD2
CASSLGLAGGNYEQYF
TGTGCCAGCAGCCTTGGACTAGCGGGGGGAAACTACGAGCAGTACTTC
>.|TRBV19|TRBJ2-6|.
CASEVGGGANVLTF
TGTGCCAGTGAGGTCGGGGGTGGGGCCAACGTCCTGACTTTC
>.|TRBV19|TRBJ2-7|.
CASSIAGINEQYF
TGTGCCAGTAGTATAGCGGGGATCAACGAGCAGTACTTC
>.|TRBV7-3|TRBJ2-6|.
CASSLGGAGANVLTF
TGTGCCAGCAGCTTGGGGGGGGCAGGGGCCAACGTCCTGACTTTC
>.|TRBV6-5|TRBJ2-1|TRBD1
CASSYSGTGLTNEQFF
TGTGCCAGCAGTTACTCGGGGACAGGGCTGACCAATGAGCAGTTCTTC
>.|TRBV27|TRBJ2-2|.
CASSPFPTGELFF
TGTGCCAGCAGTCCCTTTCCGACCGGGGAGCTGTTTTTT
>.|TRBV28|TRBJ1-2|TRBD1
CASSSGQGLNYGYTF
TGTGCCAGCAGTTCGGGACAGGGGCTGAACTATGGCTACACCTTC
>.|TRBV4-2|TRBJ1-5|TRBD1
CASSHRSPDRGHGNQPQHF
TGTGCCAGCAGCCACCGCTCTCCGGACAGGGGGCATGGCAATCAGCCCCAGCATTTT
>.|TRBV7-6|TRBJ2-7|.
CASSSSDRNEQYF
TGTGCCAGCAGCTCCTCGGACAGAAACGAGCAGTACTTC
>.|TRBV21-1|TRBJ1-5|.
CASSKVRTHSNQPQHF
TGTGCCAGCAGCAAAGTTAGGACACACAGCAATCAGCCCCAGCATTTT
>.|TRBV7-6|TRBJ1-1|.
CASSMGRGPNTEAFF
TGTGCCAGCAGCATGGGGAGGGGACCCAACACTGAAGCTTTCTTT
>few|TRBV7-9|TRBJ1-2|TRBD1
CASSTSSTGGSGYTF
TGTGCCAGCAGCACCTCGTCAACAGGGGGAAGTGGCTACACCTTC
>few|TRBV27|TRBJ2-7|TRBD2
CASSRLAGAYEQYF
TGTGCCAGCAGTCGACTAGCGGGGGCCTACGAGCAGTACTTC
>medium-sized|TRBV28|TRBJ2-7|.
CASSLETPYEQYF
TGTGCCAGCAGTTTAGAGACACCCTACGAGCAGTACTTC
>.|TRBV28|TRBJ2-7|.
CASSLPRDEQYF
TGTGCCAGCAGCCTCCCTAGAGACGAGCAGTACTTC
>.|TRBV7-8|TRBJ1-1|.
CASSLMGGNTEAFF
TGTGCCAGCAGCTTAATGGGGGGGAACACTGAAGCTTTCTTT
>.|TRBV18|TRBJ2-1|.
CASSLRASEYNEQFF
TGTGCCAGCTCACTCCGGGCTAGCGAGTACAATGAGCAGTTCTTC
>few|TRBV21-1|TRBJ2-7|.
CASSKTSYEQYF
TGTGCCAGCAGCAAGACTTCCTACGAGCAGTACTTC
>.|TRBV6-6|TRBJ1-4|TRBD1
CASSLTGGVGEKLFF
TGTGCCAGCAGTTTAACAGGGGGCGTAGGTGAAAAACTGTTTTTT
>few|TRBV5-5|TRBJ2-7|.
CASSSRRERGYEQYF
TGTGCCAGCAGCTCCCGAAGGGAGCGCGGCTACGAGCAGTACTTC
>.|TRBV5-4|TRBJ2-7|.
CASSLWQGAYEQYF
TGTGCCAGCAGCTTGTGGCAGGGCGCCTACGAGCAGTACTTC
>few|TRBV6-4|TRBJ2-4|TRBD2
CASTEPGLAGGPFYIQYF
TGTGCCAGCACCGAACCGGGACTAGCGGGAGGGCCCTTCTACATTCAGTACTTC
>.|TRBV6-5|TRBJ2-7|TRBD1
CATSNRGKAYEQYF
TGTGCCACCTCTAACAGGGGTAAAGCCTACGAGCAGTACTTC
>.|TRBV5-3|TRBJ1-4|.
CARSLRLFATNEKLFF
TGTGCCAGAAGCTTGCGGTTATTCGCAACTAATGAAAAACTGTTTTTT
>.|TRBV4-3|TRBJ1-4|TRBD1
CASSPRQGASNEKLFF
TGCGCCAGCAGCCCCAGACAGGGGGCCTCTAATGAAAAACTGTTTTTT
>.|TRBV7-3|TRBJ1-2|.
CASSLTGQASRAGYTF
TGTGCCAGCAGCTTAACTGGGCAGGCCAGCAGGGCTGGCTACACCTTC
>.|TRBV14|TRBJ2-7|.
CASSYAVSGSYEQYF
TGTGCCAGCAGCTACGCCGTCTCGGGATCCTACGAGCAGTACTTC
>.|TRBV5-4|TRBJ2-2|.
CASSYVTGRTGELFF
TGTGCCAGCAGCTACGTAACAGGGCGCACCGGGGAGCTGTTTTTT
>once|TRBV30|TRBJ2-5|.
CAWSTGLGLQETQYF
TGTGCCTGGAGTACGGGGTTGGGCCTCCAAGAGACCCAGTACTTC
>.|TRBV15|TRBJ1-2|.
CATSRDRGEGYTF
TGTGCCACCAGCAGAGACAGGGGCGAGGGCTACACCTTC
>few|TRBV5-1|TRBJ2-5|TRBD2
CASSPTAGGSQETQYF
TGCGCCAGCAGCCCAACAGCGGGGGGGAGCCAAGAGACCCAGTACTTC
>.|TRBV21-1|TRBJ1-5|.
CASSKSRRGLKPQHF
TGTGCCAGCAGCAAATCCAGACGGGGGTTAAAGCCCCAGCATTTT
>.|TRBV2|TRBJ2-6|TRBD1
CASSRTGAGANVLTF
TGTGCCAGCAGTAGGACAGGGGCTGGGGCCAACGTCCTGACTTTC
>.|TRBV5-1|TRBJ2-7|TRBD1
CASSSDRGSYEQYF
TGCGCCAGCAGCTCCGACAGGGGGAGCTACGAGCAGTACTTC
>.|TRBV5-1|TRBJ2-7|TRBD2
CASSKGLGDGVEQYF
TGCGCCAGCAGCAAGGGACTAGGGGACGGGGTCGAGCAGTACTTC
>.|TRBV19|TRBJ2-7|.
CLRRTRYEQYF
TGCCTACGTCGGACTCGATACGAGCAGTACTTC
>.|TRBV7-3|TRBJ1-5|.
CASSLTGGQPQHF
TGTGCCAGCAGCTTAACAGGGGGTCAGCCCCAGCATTTT
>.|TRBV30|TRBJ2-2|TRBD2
CACPAGGSWYELFF
TGTGCCTGCCCCGCCGGGGGGTCTTGGTATGAGCTGTTTTTT
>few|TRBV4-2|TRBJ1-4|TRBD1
CASSQQGAPANEKLFF
TGTGCCAGCAGCCAACAGGGGGCGCCGGCTAATGAAAAACTGTTTTTT
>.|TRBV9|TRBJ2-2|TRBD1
CASSSRTGEATNTGELFF
TGTGCCAGCAGCTCTCGGACAGGGGAAGCCACGAACACCGGGGAGCTGTTTTTT
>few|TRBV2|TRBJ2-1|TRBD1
CASRGTGSEKFF
TGTGCCAGCAGGGGGACAGGGTCGGAGAAGTTCTTC
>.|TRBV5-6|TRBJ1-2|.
CASSRNLWTGGYTF
TGTGCCAGCAGCCGGAATTTATGGACTGGTGGCTACACCTTC
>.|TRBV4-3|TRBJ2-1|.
CASSQDNINNEQFF
TGCGCCAGCAGCCAAGATAACATCAACAATGAGCAGTTCTTC
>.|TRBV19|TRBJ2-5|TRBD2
CASRLSGGKTGTQYF
TGTGCCAGTAGGCTCAGCGGGGGGAAGACGGGGACCCAGTACTTC
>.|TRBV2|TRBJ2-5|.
CASSEAVQGTQYF
TGTGCCAGCAGTGAAGCGGTCCAGGGGACCCAGTACTTC
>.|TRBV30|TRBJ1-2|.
CAWSVGRWYGYTF
TGTGCCTGGAGTGTAGGGAGGTGGTATGGCTACACCTTC
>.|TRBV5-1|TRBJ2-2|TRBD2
CASSGIAGNTGELFF
TGCGCCAGCAGTGGGATAGCGGGGAACACCGGGGAGCTGTTTTTT
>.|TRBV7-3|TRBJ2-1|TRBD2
CASSPGARGRALDEQFF
TGTGCCAGCAGCCCCGGGGCACGCGGGAGGGCTTTAGATGAGCAGTTCTTC
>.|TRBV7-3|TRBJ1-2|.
CASSSNTGQQLTF
TGTGCCAGCAGCTCTAATACAGGACAGCAATTGACCTTC
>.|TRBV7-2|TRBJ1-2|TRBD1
CASSLGDRGPLWGYTF
TGTGCCAGCAGCTTAGGGGACAGGGGCCCCCTTTGGGGCTACACCTTC
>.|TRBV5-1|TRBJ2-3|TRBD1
CASSARTGGSTDTQYF
TGCGCCAGCAGCGCACGGACAGGGGGCAGCACAGATACGCAGTATTTT